This T cell receptor beta chain was documented in a study of early T cells in non-severe SARS-CoV-2 infection. The CDR3 spans 15 residues. The germline V gene has CDR1 SEHNR and CDR2 FQNEAQ (reference sequence). V gave up 1 base and J gave up 4 bases, with 11 bases separating them. Individually, cDNA molecules had unique molecular identifiers attached to them. One entry per CDR3 protein results from TCRdb running MiXCR on the 5' RACE reads. This sample yields about 60,000 distinct CDR3 sequences, of which under 15% are seen a single time; 3.5% to 5% belongs to the top ten. This chain connects TRBV7-9 to TRBJ2-1; tentative D call: TRBD2 (6 bases). The sequence was obtained from an adult who was a healthcare worker with PCR-confirmed SARS-CoV-2 infection or an uninfected control (not recorded which). Sequences were obtained from whole blood. CDR3 in DNA: TGTGCCAGCAGCTTAGGAGCTAGCGCGTACAATGAGCAGTTCTTC. It specifies CASSLGASAYNEQFF. Looking up the rest from reference TRBV7-9 and TRBJ2-1 gives the full variable domain: DTGVSQNPRHKITKRGQNVTFRCDPISEHNRLYWYRQTLGQGPEFLTYFQNEAQLEKSRLLSDRFSAERPKGSFSTLEIQRTEQGDSAMYLCASSLGASAYNEQFFGPGTRLTVL.